The 13 T cell receptor beta chains listed next were all sequenced from one sample in a study of blood T cell repertoires in COVID-19. Libraries were prepared by immunoSEQ multiplex PCR; TCRdb keeps only in-frame clonotypes and omits some of them. The sample lists approximately 150,000 clones, approximately 88% occurring once. The source material was peripheral blood. The source of these receptors is a human donor in a cohort sampled during active COVID-19.

V is TRBV6-6 and J is TRBJ2-7; possible D gene TRBD2, 7 bases. Trimming left V 2 bases short and J 1 base short, with 9 bases between. Germline loops: CDR1 MNHNY, CDR2 SVGAGI (reference sequence). This CDR3 comprises 14 residues. CDR3: CASSYKGGSYEQYF. The DNA for the CDR3 is TGTGCCAGCAGTTACAAGGGGGGGTCCTACGAGCAGTACTTC.

The chain joins TRBV3-1 (or the pseudogene TRBV3-2) to TRBJ2-7, with D tentatively TRBD2 (5 bases). The CDR3 covers 17 residues. From germline, CDR1 is LGHDT and CDR2 YNNKEL (reference sequence). V was trimmed by 4 bases and J by 6 bases, leaving 25 bases between them. Here the CDR3 reads CASSPKRPLAASTEQYF. The CDR3 DNA follows: TGTGCCAGCAGCCCAAAAAGGCCCCTAGCCGCTTCCACCGAGCAGTACTTC.

The chain links TRBV27 to TRBJ2-2; D call uncertain. Germline CDR1 reads MNHEY; CDR2 reads SMNVEV (reference sequence). Trimming pared 2 bases from V and 7 bases from J, leaving 8 bases between. CDR3 length: 13 residues. CDR3 nucleotide sequence: TGTGCCAGCAGTTTAGAGAGTGTCGGGGAGCTGTTTTTT. As protein: CASSLESVGELFF.

CDR3 DNA: TGTGCCTGGGTGGGGCGGAACACCGGGGAGCTGTTTTTT. This sequence encodes CAWVGRNTGELFF. The rearrangement joins TRBV30 to TRBJ2-2, with D possibly TRBD1 on 5 matching bases. Trimming took 5 bases from V and 1 from J, leaving 8 bases between them. Germline V CDR1 and CDR2: GTSNPN, SVGIG (reference sequence). The CDR3 has 13 residues.

For the CDR3, the DNA is TGCGCCAGCAATGGGGGGAACACAGATACGCAGTATTTT. Amino acids: CASNGGNTDTQYF. The chain has TRBV10-1 and TRBJ2-3; tentative D call: TRBD2 (6 bases). The CDR3 runs to 13 residues. V lost 7 bases and J 2 bases, leaving 10 bases between the germline ends. Germline V lookup: CDR1 WNHNN, CDR2 SYGVQD (reference sequence).

The chain recombines TRBV11-2 with TRBJ2-1, with D perhaps matching TRBD2 (5 bases). Germline values: CDR1 SGHAT, CDR2 FQNNGV. The CDR3 is made up of 16 amino acids. V was trimmed by 2 bases and J by 7 bases, leaving 18 bases between them. Written as DNA, the CDR3 is TGTGCCAGCAGCTTATACCCTTCGATCGGGGTGAATGAGCAGTTCTTC. This codes for CASSLYPSIGVNEQFF.

This clone has a handful of counts. V usage is TRBV25-1 and J usage is TRBJ2-1; weak D call: TRBD2 (5 bases). In germline, CDR1 is MGHDK, CDR2 SYGVNS. The V and J ends lost 7 bases and 2 bases respectively, with 12 bases between them. The CDR3 spans 14 residues. CDR3 residues: CASMGVPPYNEQFF. As DNA, the CDR3 is TGTGCCAGCATGGGAGTACCACCCTACAATGAGCAGTTCTTC.

The chain links TRBV5-1 to TRBJ2-7, with a possible D match to TRBD1 (6 bases). The germline gives CDR1 SGHRS, CDR2 YFSETQ. Trimming pared 0 bases from V and 2 bases from J, leaving 12 bases between. The CDR3 is 15 residues long. CDR3 sequence (DNA): TGCGCCAGCAGCTTGGATTCAGGGGCCGCCTACGAGCAGTACTTC. Its protein product is CASSLDSGAAYEQYF.

The chain has TRBV7-6 and TRBJ2-1; D unresolved. The germline V gene encodes CDR1 SGHVS and CDR2 FNYEAQ. The CDR3 consists of 17 residues. The V and J ends lost 5 bases and 0 bases respectively, with 17 bases between them. The CDR3 DNA is TGTGCCAGCAGCCCCTATGGGCTCCCGAGCTCCTACAATGAGCAGTTCTTC. Translated: CASSPYGLPSSYNEQFF.

This clone showed up just a few times. The V call is TRBV15, the J call TRBJ1-2; 9 bases align to TRBD1. CDR3 length: 14 amino acids. Germline V gives CDR1 LNHNV, CDR2 YYDKDF (reference sequence). V lost 5 bases and J lost 8; bases outside the gene matches: 9. CDR3 nucleotides: TGTGCCACCAGCGCTCGACAGGGGGGAGAGGGCTACACCTTC. It encodes CATSARQGGEGYTF.

This sequence joins TRBV6-6 and TRBJ2-7, with TRBD1 matching over 8 bases. J was trimmed by 5 bases and V by 4 bases; bases with no gene match: 10. Looked up from germline, CDR1 is MNHNY and CDR2 is SVGAGI (reference sequence). The CDR3 sequence is 15 residues long. The CDR3 nucleotides read TGTGCCAGCAGTTCGCGGACAGGGATCTCACACGAGCAGTACTTC. Its translation is CASSSRTGISHEQYF.

The rearrangement joins TRBV12-3 or TRBV12-4 to TRBJ2-3; D remains ambiguous. This CDR3 has 10 amino acids. V was pared by 8 bases and J by 5 bases, with 5 bases between. The DNA for the CDR3 is TGTGCCAGCTCGCGAGATACGCAGTATTTT. Its protein is CASSRDTQYF.

The chain employs TRBV19 and TRBJ1-4, with 8 bases that match TRBD1. The CDR3 spans 15 residues. CDR1 and CDR2 (germline): LNHDA, SQIVND (reference sequence). J lost 2 bases, V lost 1 base, and 0 bases had no gene match. DNA for the CDR3: TGTGCCAGTAGTATAGCAGGGGGCACTAATGAAAAACTGTTTTTT. This codes for CASSIAGGTNEKLFF.